This T cell receptor (beta chain) was identified during a study of blood T cell repertoires in COVID-19. Across the study: Sample material is recorded as cDNA or gDNA derived from T cells, B-cell-depleted T cells, or PBMCs.

Produced via immunoSEQ multiplex PCR; TCRdb's table is partial and in-frame only. The data show 200,000 to 300,000 clones, around nine tenths seen once. Germline CDR1 and CDR2: MDHEN and SYDVKM. The CDR3 is 15 amino acids. V lost 6 bases and J lost 4, with 16 bases in between. Sequenced: peripheral blood. This chain links TRBV28 with TRBJ2-1, with D perhaps matching TRBD2 (6 bases). This clonotype originated in a woman aged 55-69 years with COVID-19, enrolled during active disease. This CDR3 reads CASRIRDWPYNEQFF. In DNA form, the CDR3 reads TGTGCCAGCAGAATCCGGGACTGGCCATACAATGAGCAGTTCTTC.